Sequencing of this T cell receptor beta chain was carried out in a study of blood T cell repertoires in COVID-19. Trimming removed 0 bases from V and 1 base from J, with 7 bases in between. CDR3 length: 14 residues. The germline V gene has CDR1 SGDLS and CDR2 YYNGEE. In the authors' workflow: By means of reference gene primer amplification, nucleated cell counts were estimated. TCRdb's table, derived via immunoSEQ multiplex PCR, lists solely in-frame clones and lacks some. For V, J and clone size, that table is used; D and trimming come from the DNA. The table has some 300,000 clones, about 88% seen once.

This receptor was obtained from a man between 65 and 79 years old with acute or convalescent COVID-19. The sample taken for sequencing was peripheral blood. The chain couples TRBV9 to TRBJ1-1, with a tentative D call TRBD1 (5 bases). This chain's CDR3 is CASSVGQRNTEAFF. CDR3 DNA: TGTGCCAGCAGCGTAGGACAGCGGAACACTGAAGCTTTCTTT.